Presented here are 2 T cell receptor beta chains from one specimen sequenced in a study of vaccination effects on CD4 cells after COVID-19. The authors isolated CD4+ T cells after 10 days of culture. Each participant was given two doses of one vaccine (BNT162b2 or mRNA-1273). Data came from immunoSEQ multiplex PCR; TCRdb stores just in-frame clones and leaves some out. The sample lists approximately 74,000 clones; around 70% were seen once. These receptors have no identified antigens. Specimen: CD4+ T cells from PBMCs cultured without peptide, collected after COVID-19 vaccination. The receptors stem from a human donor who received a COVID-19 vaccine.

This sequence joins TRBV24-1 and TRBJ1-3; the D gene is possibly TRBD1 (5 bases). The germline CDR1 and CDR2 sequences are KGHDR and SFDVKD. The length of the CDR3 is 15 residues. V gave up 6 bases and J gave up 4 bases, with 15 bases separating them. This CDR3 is CATSKGLGLGNTIYF. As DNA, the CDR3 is TGTGCCACCAGTAAGGGGCTCGGACTCGGAAACACCATATATTTT.

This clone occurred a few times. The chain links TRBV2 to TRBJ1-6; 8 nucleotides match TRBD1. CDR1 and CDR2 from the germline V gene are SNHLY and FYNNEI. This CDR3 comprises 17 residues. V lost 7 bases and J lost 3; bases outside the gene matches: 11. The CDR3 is CASKTRVGQGYNSPLHF. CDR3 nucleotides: TGTGCCAGCAAGACCAGAGTCGGACAGGGCTATAATTCACCCCTCCACTTT.